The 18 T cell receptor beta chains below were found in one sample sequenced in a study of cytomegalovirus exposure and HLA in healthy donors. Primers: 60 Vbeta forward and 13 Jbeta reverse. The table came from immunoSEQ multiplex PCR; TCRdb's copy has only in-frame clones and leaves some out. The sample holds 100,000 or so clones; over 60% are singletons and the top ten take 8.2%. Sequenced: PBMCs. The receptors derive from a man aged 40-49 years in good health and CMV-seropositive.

CDR3 in amino acids: CASSRGEWQPQHF. In DNA form, the CDR3 reads TGTGCCAGCAGCCGCGGGGAATGGCAGCCCCAGCATTTT. The V and J genes are TRBV5-6 and TRBJ1-5; D gene uncertain. Trimming cost V 4 bases and J 7 bases, with 12 bases left between them. CDR1 is SGHDT and CDR2 is YYEEEE in the germline V gene. The CDR3 consists of 13 residues.

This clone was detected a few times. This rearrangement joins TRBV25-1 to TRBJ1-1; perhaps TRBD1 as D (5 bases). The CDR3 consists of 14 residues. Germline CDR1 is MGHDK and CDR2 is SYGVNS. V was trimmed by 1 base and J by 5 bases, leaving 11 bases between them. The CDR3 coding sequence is TGTGCCAGCAGTGAATGGGGCATGGAGACTGAAGCTTTCTTT. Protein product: CASSEWGMETEAFF.

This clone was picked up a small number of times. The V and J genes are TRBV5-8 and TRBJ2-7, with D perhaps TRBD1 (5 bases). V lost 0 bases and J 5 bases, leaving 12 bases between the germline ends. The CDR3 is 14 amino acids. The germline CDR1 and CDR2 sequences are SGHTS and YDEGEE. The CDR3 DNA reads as TGTGCCAGCAGCTTGGGTAGGACAATCGACGAGCAGTACTTC. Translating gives CASSLGRTIDEQYF.

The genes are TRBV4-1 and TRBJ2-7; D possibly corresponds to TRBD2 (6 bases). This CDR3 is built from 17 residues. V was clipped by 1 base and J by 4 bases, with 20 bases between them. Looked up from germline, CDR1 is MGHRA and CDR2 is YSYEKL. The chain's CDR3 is CASSQVDITPGGYEQYF. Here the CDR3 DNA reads TGCGCCAGCAGCCAAGTTGATATTACTCCCGGGGGTTACGAGCAGTACTTC.

The CDR3 region has the DNA TGTGCCAGCAGTTCATCCGGGACACTTCACTACGAGCAGTACTTC. The encoded protein is CASSSSGTLHYEQYF. The V call is TRBV6-5, the J call TRBJ2-7, with D possibly TRBD1 on 6 matching bases. The CDR3 runs to 15 residues. Germline values: CDR1 MNHEY, CDR2 SVGAGI. Deletions cut 4 bases from V and 3 bases from J, with 16 bases between.

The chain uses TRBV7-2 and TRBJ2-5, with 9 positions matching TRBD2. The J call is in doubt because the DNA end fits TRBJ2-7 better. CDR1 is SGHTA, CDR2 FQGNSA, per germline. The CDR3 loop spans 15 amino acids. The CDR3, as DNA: TGTGCCAGCAGCCCGGGGGCGGGACTAGCTTACGAGCAGTACTTC. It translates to CASSPGAGLAYEQYF.

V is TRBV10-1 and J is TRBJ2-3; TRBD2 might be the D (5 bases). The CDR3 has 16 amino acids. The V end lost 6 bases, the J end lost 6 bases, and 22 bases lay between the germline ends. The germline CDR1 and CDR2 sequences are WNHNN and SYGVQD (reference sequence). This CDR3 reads CASSQDGTIGGDTQYF. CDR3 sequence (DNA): TGCGCCAGCAGCCAGGACGGCACGATCGGCGGGGATACGCAGTATTTT.

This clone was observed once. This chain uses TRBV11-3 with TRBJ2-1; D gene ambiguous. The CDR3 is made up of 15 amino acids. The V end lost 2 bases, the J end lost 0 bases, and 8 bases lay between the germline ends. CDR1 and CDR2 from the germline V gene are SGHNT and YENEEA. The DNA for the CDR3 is TGTGCCAGCAGCTTACGGGTTAGCTCCTACAATGAGCAGTTCTTC. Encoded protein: CASSLRVSSYNEQFF.

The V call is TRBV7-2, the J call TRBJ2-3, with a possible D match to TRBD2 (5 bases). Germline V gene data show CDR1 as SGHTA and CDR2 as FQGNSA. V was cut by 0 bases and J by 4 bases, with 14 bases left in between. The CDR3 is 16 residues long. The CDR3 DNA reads TGTGCCAGCAGCTTAGCGGCGACTACTGGGGCAGATACGCAGTATTTT. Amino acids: CASSLAATTGADTQYF.

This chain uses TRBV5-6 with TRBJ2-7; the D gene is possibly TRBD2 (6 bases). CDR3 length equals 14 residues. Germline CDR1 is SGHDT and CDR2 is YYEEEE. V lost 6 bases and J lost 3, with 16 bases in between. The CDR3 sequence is CASTIGDSYYEQYF. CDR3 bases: TGTGCCAGCACAATAGGGGACTCCTACTACGAGCAGTACTTC.

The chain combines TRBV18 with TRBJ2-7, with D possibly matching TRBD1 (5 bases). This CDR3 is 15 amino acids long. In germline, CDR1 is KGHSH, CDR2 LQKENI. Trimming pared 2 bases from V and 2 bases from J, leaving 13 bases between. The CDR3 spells CASSPAVVGAYEQYF. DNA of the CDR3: TGTGCCAGCTCACCAGCCGTGGTAGGGGCCTACGAGCAGTACTTC.

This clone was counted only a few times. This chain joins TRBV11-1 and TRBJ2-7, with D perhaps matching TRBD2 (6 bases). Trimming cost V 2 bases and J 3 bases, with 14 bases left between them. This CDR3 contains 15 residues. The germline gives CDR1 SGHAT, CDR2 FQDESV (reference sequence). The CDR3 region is CASSLRTTTNYEQYF. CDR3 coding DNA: TGTGCCAGCAGCTTAAGGACTACAACCAACTACGAGCAGTACTTC.

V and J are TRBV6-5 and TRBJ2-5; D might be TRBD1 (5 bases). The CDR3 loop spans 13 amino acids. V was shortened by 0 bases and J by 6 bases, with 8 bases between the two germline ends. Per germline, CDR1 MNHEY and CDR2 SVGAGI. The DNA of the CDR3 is TGTGCCAGCAGTTACTCGGGGCTACAGACCCAGTACTTC. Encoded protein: CASSYSGLQTQYF.

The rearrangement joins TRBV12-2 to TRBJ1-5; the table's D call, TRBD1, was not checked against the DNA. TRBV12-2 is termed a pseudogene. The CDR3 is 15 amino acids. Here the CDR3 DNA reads TGTGCAAGTCGCCGACAGGACGATTCAAATCAGCCCCAGCATTTT. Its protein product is CASRRQDDSNQPQHF.

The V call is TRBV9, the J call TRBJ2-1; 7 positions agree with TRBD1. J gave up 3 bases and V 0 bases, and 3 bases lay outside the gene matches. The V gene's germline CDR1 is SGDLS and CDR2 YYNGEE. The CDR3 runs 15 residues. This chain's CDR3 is CASSVEGANYNEQFF. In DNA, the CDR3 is TGTGCCAGCAGCGTAGAGGGGGCGAACTACAATGAGCAGTTCTTC.

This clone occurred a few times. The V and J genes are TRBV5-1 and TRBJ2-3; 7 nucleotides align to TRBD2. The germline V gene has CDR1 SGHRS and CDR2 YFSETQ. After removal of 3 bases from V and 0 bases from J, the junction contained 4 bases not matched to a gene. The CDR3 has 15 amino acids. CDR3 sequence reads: CASSSSSGSTDTQYF. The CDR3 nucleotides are TGCGCCAGCAGCTCGAGTAGCGGGAGCACAGATACGCAGTATTTT. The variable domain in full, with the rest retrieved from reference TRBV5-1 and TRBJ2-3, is KAGVTQTPRYLIKTRGQQVTLSCSPISGHRSVSWYQQTPGQGLQFLFEYFSETQRNKGNFPGRFSGRQFSNSRSEMNVSTLELGDSALYLCASSSSSGSTDTQYFGPGTRLTVL.

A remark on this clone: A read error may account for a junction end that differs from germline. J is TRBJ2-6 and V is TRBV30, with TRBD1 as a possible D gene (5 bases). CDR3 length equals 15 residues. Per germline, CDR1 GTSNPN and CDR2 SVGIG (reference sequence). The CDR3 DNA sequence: TGTGCCTGGAGCCCCCGGCTCTCTGGGGCCAACGGCCTGACTTTC. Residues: CAWSPRLSGANGLTF.

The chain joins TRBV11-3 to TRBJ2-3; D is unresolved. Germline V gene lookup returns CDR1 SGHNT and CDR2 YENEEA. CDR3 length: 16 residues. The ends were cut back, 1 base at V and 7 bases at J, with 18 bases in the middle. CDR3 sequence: CASSLGSRKKSYTQYF. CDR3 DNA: TGTGCCAGCAGCTTAGGGTCGCGGAAGAAATCCTATACGCAGTATTTT.